This note documents a single T cell receptor beta chain sequence. This entry belongs to a study of tumour-infiltrating T cells in Burkitt lymphoma. The CDR3 is made up of 15 amino acids. V dropped 11 bases and J dropped 1; count of bases not matched to a gene: 12. Per the germline V gene, CDR1 is SNHLY and CDR2 is FYNNEI. Sequencing used immunoSEQ multiplex PCR; TCRdb keeps in-frame clones, though not all of them. The sample has approximately 3,000 clones; 13% are singletons. The chain carries TRBV2 and TRBJ1-1; 8 bases are a match to TRBD1. This TCR was recovered from a human donor with Burkitt lymphoma. The material sequenced was tumor tissue. The CDR3 loop is CASNAGGKGNTEAFF. The CDR3 DNA reads TGTGCCTCAAACGCAGGGGGCAAGGGGAACACTGAAGCTTTCTTT.